These 22 T cell receptor beta chains originate from one sample sequenced in a study of shared clonotypes between healthy human individuals. TCRdb's copy holds only in-frame clones and misses some; the assay was immunoSEQ multiplex PCR. The data hold hundreds of thousands of clones, with 75% to 85% observed a single time. Sequencing input: PBMCs. The receptors originated from a woman in her 40s in good health. Some clones in this sample may be carry-over from other donors' samples.

The chain recombines TRBV5-1 with TRBJ1-3, with D unclear. In germline, CDR1 is SGHRS, CDR2 YFSETQ. This CDR3 has 13 residues. The V end lost 0 bases, the J end lost 8 bases, and 9 bases lay between the germline ends. The CDR3 DNA sequence: TGCGCCAGCAGCTTGGACGTGGGAGACACCATATATTTT. It encodes CASSLDVGDTIYF.

Comment on this clone: The same CDR3 is also encoded by other DNA sequences in this sample. The rearrangement joins TRBV2 to TRBJ1-1; 7 bases align to TRBD1. The CDR3 length is 13 residues. With 4 bases clipped from V and 2 bases from J, the junction kept 1 base outside the gene matches. Germline CDR1 reads SNHLY; CDR2 reads FYNNEI. The CDR3 spells CASSGQGNTEAFF. Here the CDR3 DNA reads TGTGCCAGCAGTGGACAGGGAAACACTGAAGCTTTCTTT.

This sequence joins TRBV18 and TRBJ2-7; 8 positions agree with TRBD1. Germline V lookup: CDR1 KGHSH, CDR2 LQKENI. CDR3 size: 14 residues. With V trimmed by 5 bases and J by 6 bases, 9 bases remained unmatched. CDR3 bases: TGTGCCAGCTCAGGGACAGGCCTTAATACCGAGCAGTACTTC. Encoded protein: CASSGTGLNTEQYF.

Only one count was recorded for this clone. V and J are TRBV19 and TRBJ1-5, with 9 bases identical to TRBD1. V was pared by 6 bases and J by 5 bases, with 5 bases of the junction left unmatched. The V gene's germline CDR1 is LNHDA and CDR2 SQIVND (reference sequence). The CDR3 covers 14 residues. The CDR3 nucleotides read TGTGCCAGTAGGGACAGGGGTGGCGATCAGCCCCAGCATTTT. Protein: CASRDRGGDQPQHF. The entire variable domain, with the rest obtained from reference TRBV19 and TRBJ1-5, is as follows: DGGITQSPKYLFRKEGQNVTLSCEQNLNHDAMYWYRQDPGQGLRLIYYSQIVNDFQKGDIAEGYSVSREKKESFPLTVTSAQKNPTAFYLCASRDRGGDQPQHFGDGTRLSIL.

This clone was seen once. CDR3 in DNA: TGTGCCAGCAGTGAAGAGGGAGGGGCACTCGGACAGCCCCAGCATTTT. Its protein product is CASSEEGGALGQPQHF. The chain recombines TRBV6-1 with TRBJ1-5; D perhaps matches TRBD1 (5 bases). Germline V lookup: CDR1 MNHNS, CDR2 SASEGT. The length of the CDR3 is 16 residues. V lost 1 base and J 7 bases, leaving 17 bases between the germline ends.

The CDR3, as DNA: TGTGCCAGCAGGAAGACAGGGGCCCGAGGGGAAGCTTTCTTT. This translates into CASRKTGARGEAFF. The J gene is TRBJ1-1, the V gene TRBV11-3; TRBD1 agrees at 8 bases. The germline V gene has CDR1 SGHNT and CDR2 YENEEA. The CDR3 length is 14 residues. After removal of 6 bases from V and 8 bases from J, the junction contained 11 bases not matched to a gene.

The count of this clone is one. The V gene is TRBV29-1, the J gene TRBJ1-1; D not resolved. Trimming took off 8 bases at V and 1 base at J, with 14 bases between the two ends. The CDR3 covers 13 residues. CDR1 is SQVTM and CDR2 is ANQGSEA in the germline V gene. The CDR3 nucleotides read TGCAGCTCCTCCGTAGGGCCGAACACTGAAGCTTTCTTT. It specifies CSSSVGPNTEAFF.

For the CDR3, the DNA is TGCGCCAGCAGCCCTACAGAGAACACTGAAGCTTTCTTT. This sequence encodes CASSPTENTEAFF. The V and J genes are TRBV5-1 and TRBJ1-1; unclear D gene. The V end was cut by 4 bases, the J end by 1 base, with 8 bases between. Germline V gene data show CDR1 as SGHRS and CDR2 as YFSETQ. This CDR3 has 13 residues.

Concerning this clone: The CDR3 does not end in the conserved phenylalanine or tryptophan, so this is likely a read error. It is unclear where the CDR3 begins or ends on the DNA, so no DNA is shown, and the CDR3 is as TCRdb lists it. The CDR3 loop reads CVSEVGTLPI. The chain uses TRBV30 and TRBJ2-7; the tabulated D call, TRBD1, remains unverified against the DNA. CDR1 and CDR2 (germline): GTSNPN, SVGIG (reference sequence). The CDR3 is 10 residues long, counting both termini.

The chain recombines TRBV29-1 with TRBJ2-2; 9 bases line up with TRBD1. Germline CDR1 reads SQVTM; CDR2 reads ANQGSEA. This CDR3 has 15 amino acids. Losses at the gene ends were 6 bases for V and 6 bases for J; bases not matched to a gene: 11. CDR3 nucleotide sequence: TGCAGCGTCTATACCGGGACAGGGTATTCCGGGGAGCTGTTTTTT. The encoded protein is CSVYTGTGYSGELFF.

This rearrangement joins TRBV6-4 to TRBJ2-1; D tentatively fits TRBD1 or TRBD2 (5 bases each). The CDR3 covers 17 residues. V lost 2 bases and J lost 3, with 17 bases in between. In germline, CDR1 is MRHNA, CDR2 SNTAGT. CDR3 protein: CASSDMRGPHRYNEQFF. Here the CDR3 DNA reads TGTGCCAGCAGTGACATGAGGGGCCCACATCGCTACAATGAGCAGTTCTTC.

This sequence joins TRBV7-2 and TRBJ2-2; 8 bases align to TRBD2. Germline lookup yields CDR1 SGHTA and CDR2 FQGNSA. The CDR3 covers 16 residues. The ends lost 2 bases at V and 0 bases at J; junction bases unmatched: 2. As DNA, the CDR3 is TGTGCCAGCAGCTTACAAGCGGGGGCGAACACCGGGGAGCTGTTTTTT. Its protein is CASSLQAGANTGELFF.

This rearrangement joins TRBV6-4 to TRBJ2-1; possible D gene TRBD1, 5 bases. In germline, CDR1 is MRHNA, CDR2 SNTAGT. The ends were cut back, 5 bases at V and 0 bases at J, with 14 bases in the middle. The CDR3 sequence is 16 residues long. CDR3 bases: TGTGCCAGCAGTCCTATACAGGCCGACTCCTACAATGAGCAGTTCTTC. Amino acids: CASSPIQADSYNEQFF.

The genes are TRBV5-6 and TRBJ2-5; 9 bases fit TRBD2. The V gene end was trimmed by 0 bases and the J gene end by 6 bases; junction bases not matched to a gene: 9. The CDR3 length is 16 residues. Germline V gene lookup returns CDR1 SGHDT and CDR2 YYEEEE. CDR3 sequence reads: CASSLEPGLALKTQYF. CDR3 coding DNA: TGTGCCAGCAGCTTGGAGCCCGGACTAGCGCTAAAGACCCAGTACTTC. Complete variable domain (other parts from reference TRBV5-6 and TRBJ2-5): DAGVTQSPTHLIKTRGQQVTLRCSPKSGHDTVSWYQQALGQGPQFIFQYYEEEERQRGNFPDRFSGHQFPNYSSELNVNALLLGDSALYLCASSLEPGLALKTQYFGPGTRLLVL.

The gene calls are TRBV5-1 and TRBJ2-7, with TRBD2 matching over 11 bases. V shed 0 bases and J 6 bases; nucleotides not matched to a gene: 8. CDR3 length: 16 amino acids. Germline V gene data show CDR1 as SGHRS and CDR2 as YFSETQ. The CDR3 loop reads CASSLEPSGRYTEQYF. Written as DNA, the CDR3 is TGCGCCAGCAGCTTGGAACCTAGCGGGAGGTATACCGAGCAGTACTTC.

The chain recombines TRBV4-2 with TRBJ2-7, with 8 bases aligning to TRBD1. Germline V gene sequence: CDR1 LGHNA, CDR2 YNFKEQ. V was pared by 0 bases and J by 5 bases, with 12 bases of the junction left unmatched. This CDR3 has 17 residues. CDR3 DNA sequence: TGTGCCAGCAGCCAAGATTTCCCAGGGGGCCTTTCCAACGAGCAGTACTTC. Its protein product is CASSQDFPGGLSNEQYF.

About this clone: An end of the junction differs from the germline gene, which may be a read error. The rearrangement uses TRBV28 and TRBJ2-5, with 14 bases matching TRBD2. The CDR3 totals 16 residues. Germline lookup yields CDR1 MDHEN and CDR2 SYDVKM. The CDR3 DNA reads as TGTGCCAGCAGTTTACGACTAGCGGGAGGGCAAGGGACCCAGTACTTC. The encoded protein is CASSLRLAGGQGTQYF.

J is TRBJ2-7 and V is TRBV2; 7 bases line up with TRBD1. CDR3 length equals 14 residues. Germline values: CDR1 SNHLY, CDR2 FYNNEI. V lost 4 bases and J lost 7; bases outside the gene matches: 10. CDR3 bases: TGTGCCAGCAGTGGCACAGGGGAATTGAGGGAGCAGTACTTC. Translating gives CASSGTGELREQYF.

The chain is built from TRBV10-2 and TRBJ2-7, with 11 bases that match TRBD1. This CDR3 contains 13 residues. Trimming at V came to 8 bases and at J to 3 bases, leaving 3 bases not matched to a gene. Looked up from germline, CDR1 is WSHSY and CDR2 is SAAADI. CDR3 nucleotides: TGCGCCAGCGGACAGGGGGCTAGCTACGAGCAGTACTTC. As protein: CASGQGASYEQYF.

This chain joins TRBV11-3 and TRBJ1-5; maybe TRBD1 (6 bases). Germline-derived CDR1 and CDR2 are SGHNT and YENEEA. The CDR3 is made up of 16 amino acids. Trimming removed 5 bases from V and 11 bases from J, with 25 bases in between. DNA of the CDR3: TGTGCCAGCAGCGCTACGGACAGAGTACACCGATCAGCCCAGCATTTT. Protein sequence: CASSATDRVHRSAQHF. The entire variable domain, with the rest obtained from reference TRBV11-3 and TRBJ1-5, is as follows: EAGVVQSPRYKIIEKKQPVAFWCNPISGHNTLYWYLQNLGQGPELLIRYENEEAVDDSQLPKDRFSAERLKGVDSTLKIQPAELGDSAVYLCASSATDRVHRSAQHFGDGTRLSIL.

This clone appeared once. The chain joins TRBV12-1 to TRBJ2-5; the table names TRBD2, a call not compared with the DNA. TRBV12-1 is designated a pseudogene. This CDR3 region has 16 residues. In DNA form, the CDR3 reads TGTGCCAGCAGGTGCGGAGCGGGCGGGGCCGGGGAGACCCAGTACTTC. This gives the protein CASRCGAGGAGETQYF.

The chain recombines TRBV18 with TRBJ2-1; 8 nucleotides align to TRBD2. The CDR3 is 17 amino acids. The germline V gene encodes CDR1 KGHSH and CDR2 LQKENI. V shed 3 bases, J shed 5 bases, and the junction held 12 bases outside the gene matches. Here the CDR3 reads CASSPFSGTRGDNEQFF. CDR3 sequence (DNA): TGTGCCAGCTCACCGTTCAGCGGGACTAGGGGTGACAATGAGCAGTTCTTC.